Listed below are T cell receptor beta chains from one sample, sequenced in a study of CD8 T cells in ankylosing spondylitis. TCRdb reanalysed the 5' RACE reads using MiXCR and keeps one entry per CDR3 protein. Of some 180,000 distinct CDR3 sequences detected, around a sixth appear once; the ten largest clones hold around 4.5%. Sequencing was done on a sample of blood, either unsorted or a sorted T cell fraction (not recorded which). Source of these receptors: a male donor aged 10 to 30 with ankylosing spondylitis or in good health (not recorded which). Both conserved end residues are part of each CDR3. D genes are given only for firm matches. Clone size is given for some rows only: seen once, a few or many times, or a class if the clone is expanded.

j_call clone_size cdr3_length v_call d_call cdr3_nt cdr3_aa
TRBJ2-3 many 16 TRBV12-3/TRBV12-4 - - CASSSSSGSSTDTQYF
TRBJ2-1 many 13 TRBV12-3/TRBV12-4 - TGTGCCAGCAGTTTGATTGGCGGTTTTGAGCAGTTCTTC CASSLIGGFEQFF
TRBJ2-7 many 15 TRBV12-3/TRBV12-4 TRBD1 TGTGCCAGCAGCCCAGACAGGGTCGTTCCCCACGAGCAGTACTTC CASSPDRVVPHEQYF
TRBJ2-1 - 19 TRBV20-1 TRBD1 TGCAGTGCTATCCTCCCCAGGGGGCAGAATCCTACGAACAAAAATGAGCAGTTCTTC CSAILPRGQNPTNKNEQFF
TRBJ1-2 many 14 TRBV29-1 - TGCAGCGTGGAGGGGGGCAGCGCTAACTATGGCTACACCTTC CSVEGGSANYGYTF
TRBJ2-3 many 15 TRBV7-2 TRBD1 TGTGCCAGCAGCTCGACAGGGGATCGCGCAGATACGCAGTATTTT CASSSTGDRADTQYF
TRBJ2-3 many 13 TRBV27 - TGTGCCAGCAGTTTAAGGTTCACAGATACGCAGTATTTT CASSLRFTDTQYF
TRBJ2-7 many 14 TRBV12-3/TRBV12-4 - TGTGCCAGCAGCTCACTTGGTTCTGCCTACGAGCAGTACTTC CASSSLGSAYEQYF
TRBJ2-5 many 17 TRBV5-1 TRBD2 TGCGCCAGCAGCCCCGGAGGCCTAGCGGGAGGGCAAGAGACCCAGTACTTC CASSPGGLAGGQETQYF
TRBJ2-3 few 16 TRBV4-1 TRBD1 TGCGCCAGCAGCCTAATACAGGGGGCTTTAACAGATACGCAGTATTTT CASSLIQGALTDTQYF
TRBJ2-2 many 12 TRBV4-1 - TGCGCCAGCAGCAGGGTGGCCGGGGAGCTGTTTTTT CASSRVAGELFF
TRBJ2-3 many 20 TRBV4-3 TRBD2 TGCGCCAGCAGCCAAGATCGGAGGTGGGGTGTAGCGGGAGTGGGAGATACGCAGTATTTT CASSQDRRWGVAGVGDTQYF
TRBJ2-1 many 13 TRBV7-9 - TGTGCCAGCAGCTTAGGATCGCACAATGAGCAGTTCTTC CASSLGSHNEQFF
TRBJ2-2 many 16 TRBV24-1 TRBD1 TGTGCCACCAGTGACCCCCGGGACAGAAACACCGGGGAGCTGTTTTTT CATSDPRDRNTGELFF
TRBJ2-1 many 14 TRBV18 - TGTGCCAGCTCCCCGCCGGGGCTTTTAGATGAGCAGTTCTTC CASSPPGLLDEQFF
TRBJ2-1 many 16 TRBV3-1 TRBD2 TGTGCCAGCAGCTATATAGCGGGCCCAGCTAGCAATGAGCAGTTCTTC CASSYIAGPASNEQFF
TRBJ2-4 many 16 TRBV12-3/TRBV12-4 TRBD2 TGTGCCAGCAGTTTGAGGCTAGCGGGGTTCAAAAACATTCAGTACTTC CASSLRLAGFKNIQYF
TRBJ2-2 many 16 TRBV7-3 - TGTGCCAGCAGCTTTGGGAGTCCTATCTACACCGGGGAGCTGTTTTTT CASSFGSPIYTGELFF
TRBJ1-5 many 14 TRBV9 - TGTGCCAGCAGCGACACTCGAGGGCCTCAGCCCCAGCATTTT CASSDTRGPQPQHF
TRBJ2-1 many 16 TRBV4-2 TRBD2 TGTGCCAGCAGCACGTGGGCCAGCGGGACCTACAATGAGCAGTTCTTC CASSTWASGTYNEQFF
TRBJ2-6 few 15 TRBV18 - TGTGCCAGCTCATCTACAGGCTCTGGGGCCAACGTCCTGACTTTC CASSSTGSGANVLTF
TRBJ1-1 many 13 TRBV6-6 TRBD1 TGTGCCAGCTACGAGGGGGCGAGGACTGAAGCTTTCTTT CASYEGARTEAFF
TRBJ2-7 many 16 TRBV14 TRBD1 TGTGCCAGCAGCCAAGGTCGGGACAGACACTCCTACGAGCAGTACTTC CASSQGRDRHSYEQYF
TRBJ1-2 few 15 TRBV6-5 TRBD1 TGTGCCAGCAGCCCCGGACAGGGAGTAGACTATGGCTACACCTTC CASSPGQGVDYGYTF
TRBJ1-4 many 16 TRBV3-1 TRBD1 TGTGCCAGCAGCCAAGGAGGTTCAGGGGGGAATGAAAAACTGTTTTTT CASSQGGSGGNEKLFF
TRBJ2-6 many 17 TRBV10-1 - TGCGCCAGCGGACCAGGAGGGGCAGTCTCTGGGGCCAACGTCCTGACTTTC CASGPGGAVSGANVLTF
TRBJ2-2 many 15 TRBV29-1 TRBD2 TGCAGCGCTGTCGGCCTAGCGGGAGGATCCGGGGAGCTGTTTTTT CSAVGLAGGSGELFF
TRBJ1-1 many 14 TRBV10-3 - TGTGCCATCAGTGATTGGCGGGTAGGGGCTGAAGCTTTCTTT CAISDWRVGAEAFF
TRBJ2-1 many 13 TRBV7-3 TRBD2 TGTGCCAGCACGACTAGCGTGGGTAATGAGCAGTTCTTC CASTTSVGNEQFF
TRBJ2-3 many 13 TRBV12-3/TRBV12-4 TRBD1 TGTGCCACAGGACAGGGGGGCACAGATACGCAGTATTTT CATGQGGTDTQYF